The rows below give T cell receptor beta chains drawn from one sample of a study of control samples from healthy donors and cancer patients. The repertoire was sequenced with immunoSEQ multiplex PCR; TCRdb's copy has only in-frame clones and lacks some. The table records around 41,000 clones, about 86% of them present only once. The sequenced material came from PBMCs. The receptors come from a woman aged 60 to 75 with lung cancer. The CDR3 runs from the conserved cysteine through the conserved F or W. D genes are given only for firm matches. Size values are once, few and many counts, or a class for expanded clones, and some rows have none.

clone_size	d_call	j_call	v_call	cdr3_nt	cdr3_aa
once	TRBD1	TRBJ2-1	TRBV7-3	TGTGCCAGCAGCCCCCTCCCCCCGGGACAGCTCCCCCATGAGCAGTTCTTC	CASSPLPPGQLPHEQFF
.	TRBD1	TRBJ1-1	TRBV7-3	TGTGCCAGCAGCTTAAGCCAGGGGGCGGATGAAGCTTTCTTT	CASSLSQGADEAFF
few	.	TRBJ2-3	TRBV7-3	TGTGCCAGCAGCTTCTCTAGCACAGATACGCAGTATTTT	CASSFSSTDTQYF
.	.	TRBJ2-1	TRBV19	TGTGCCAGTAGAACAGGCGGGACGGTGGGTAATGAGCAGTTCTTC	CASRTGGTVGNEQFF
once	.	TRBJ1-3	TRBV5-1	TGCGCCAGCAGCTCCGGGACTCCTGGAAACACCATATATTTT	CASSSGTPGNTIYF
.	.	TRBJ1-6	TRBV19	TGTGCCAGTAGTAACAGGGACTATTCACCCCTCCACTTT	CASSNRDYSPLHF
.	.	TRBJ1-1	TRBV5-1	TGCGCCAGCAGAGAGGGTAGAGGCACTGAAGCTTTCTTT	CASREGRGTEAFF
few	.	TRBJ2-7	TRBV18	TGTGCCAGCTCACCACCATCGGGGGGCAAGAGCGAGCAGTACTTC	CASSPPSGGKSEQYF
.	TRBD2	TRBJ2-1	TRBV2	TGTGCCAGCAGTGAATCTCTTCTAGCGGGAGGGTATGTGGTAGGCGAGCAGTTCTTC	CASSESLLAGGYVVGEQFF
.	TRBD1	TRBJ1-2	TRBV6-1	TGTGCCAGCAGTGAGGGACAGGGGGCTTATGGCTACACCTTC	CASSEGQGAYGYTF
.	TRBD1	TRBJ2-7	TRBV19	TGTGCCAGTAGTGCAAGGCCGGGACAGGGGGCTTCTTCCTACGAGCAGTACTTC	CASSARPGQGASSYEQYF
.	.	TRBJ2-1	TRBV11-2	TGTGCCAGCAGCGTGGGGCTGGGCTCCTACAATGAGCAGTTCTTC	CASSVGLGSYNEQFF
.	.	TRBJ1-1	TRBV3-1/TRBV3-2	TGTGCCAGCAGCCAAGGATCCAGGGAGAGCACTGAAGCTTTCTTT	CASSQGSRESTEAFF
.	.	TRBJ1-4	TRBV19	TGTGCCAGTTGGGATGCGGGGGGGAGTGAAAAACTGTTTTTT	CASWDAGGSEKLFF
.	.	TRBJ1-2	TRBV6-5	TGTGCCAGCAGCCTTGGGGGAGACATCAATGGCTACACCTTC	CASSLGGDINGYTF
.	.	TRBJ1-5	TRBV19	TGTGCCAGTAGTCCCTATCACGGCAATCAGCCCCAGCATTTT	CASSPYHGNQPQHF
.	.	TRBJ2-1	TRBV19	TGTGCCAGTAGTATCGGCGGGGAGGCCGTGGGGGAGCAGTTCTTC	CASSIGGEAVGEQFF
.	TRBD1	TRBJ1-2	TRBV6-5	TGTGCCAGCAACGTAGGGACAGGAAAGGGCTATGGCTACACCTTC	CASNVGTGKGYGYTF
once	.	TRBJ1-1	TRBV19	TGTGCCAGTAAAGGAGGGCTCGGAATCGTGAACACTGAAGCTTTCTTT	CASKGGLGIVNTEAFF
.	.	TRBJ1-2	TRBV6-5	TGTGCCAGCAGAAACGAGGGGAGGGGTAACTATGGCTACACCTTC	CASRNEGRGNYGYTF
.	.	TRBJ2-4	TRBV7-2	TGTGCCAGCAGCTTAGCGGAAGCCAAAAACATTCAGTACTTC	CASSLAEAKNIQYF
.	.	TRBJ1-2	TRBV25-1	TGTGCCTCCTTGGGAAGTGGCTACACCTTC	CASLGSGYTF
.	.	TRBJ1-1	TRBV11-2	TGTGCCAGCAGCTTACTGGAGGGTGGGGACACTGAAGCTTTCTTT	CASSLLEGGDTEAFF
.	TRBD2	TRBJ2-1	TRBV7-9	TGTGCCAGCAGCTTAATTAGCGGGAGGGCCAATGAGCAGTTCTTC	CASSLISGRANEQFF
.	TRBD1	TRBJ2-3	TRBV6-1	TGTGCCAGCAGTGAATTGGGACAGGGGACGTATTTT	CASSELGQGTYF
.	.	TRBJ1-5	TRBV27	TGTGCCACCCGAGGCCCAGGAGGCAATCAGCCCCAGCATTTT	CATRGPGGNQPQHF
.	TRBD2	TRBJ2-7	TRBV6-5	TGTGCCAGCAGGACGGGGCTAGCGGGATACGAGCAGTACTTC	CASRTGLAGYEQYF
once	TRBD2	TRBJ2-2	TRBV3-1/TRBV3-2	TGTGCCAGCAGCCAAGATGTGAGACGCGGGAGGGCCACCGGGGAGCTGTTTTTT	CASSQDVRRGRATGELFF
.	TRBD2	TRBJ2-3	TRBV3-1/TRBV3-2	TGTGCCAGCAGCCAAGGCGGGGGGGCTTACACAGATACGCAGTATTTT	CASSQGGGAYTDTQYF
few	.	TRBJ2-1	TRBV29-1	TGCAGCGCCGCCGCGGCTAGCGAGGACAATGAGCAGTTCTTC	CSAAAASEDNEQFF
once	TRBD2	TRBJ2-1	TRBV9	TGTGCCAGCAGCTACTTAGGACTAGAAGGAAACGAGCAGTTCTTC	CASSYLGLEGNEQFF
once	.	TRBJ2-2	TRBV2	TGTGCCAGCAGTGAATTGGGGAATACCGGGGAGCTGTTTTTT	CASSELGNTGELFF
.	.	TRBJ2-2	TRBV18	TGTGCCAGCTCACCACCCCAGGGACCGAACACCGGGGAGCTGTTTTTT	CASSPPQGPNTGELFF
.	.	TRBJ1-2	TRBV19	TGTGCCAGTAGTATCGGGACGGTCTATGGCTACACCTTC	CASSIGTVYGYTF
.	.	TRBJ1-2	TRBV18	TGTGCCAGCTCCGACAGGTCTACTCACGCCTCTCTCGTGCGGGGTGGTGGCTACACCTTC	CASSDRSTHASLVRGGGYTF
.	TRBD1	TRBJ1-1	TRBV19	TGTGCCAGTAGTCCAGGACAGGGGCAGACTGAAGCTTTCTTT	CASSPGQGQTEAFF
.	.	TRBJ1-1	TRBV7-9	TGTGCCAGCAGCTCTCGGGAGTCCATGAACACTGAAGCTTTCTTT	CASSSRESMNTEAFF
.	TRBD2	TRBJ2-3	TRBV19	TGTGCCAGTGACCCTCGGACTAGCGGGGGGGCAGATACGCAGTATTTT	CASDPRTSGGADTQYF
.	.	TRBJ2-5	TRBV6-6	TGTGCCAGCAGTTCCCAAGAGACCCAGTACTTC	CASSSQETQYF
.	.	TRBJ2-2	TRBV7-6	TGTGCCACCTCCGAAGGAGGGCCGTTGGATACCGGGGAGCTGTTTTTT	CATSEGGPLDTGELFF
.	TRBD2	TRBJ2-1	TRBV4-3	TGCGCCAGCAGCCAAGGGCCAGCGGGGAACAATGAGCAGTTCTTC	CASSQGPAGNNEQFF